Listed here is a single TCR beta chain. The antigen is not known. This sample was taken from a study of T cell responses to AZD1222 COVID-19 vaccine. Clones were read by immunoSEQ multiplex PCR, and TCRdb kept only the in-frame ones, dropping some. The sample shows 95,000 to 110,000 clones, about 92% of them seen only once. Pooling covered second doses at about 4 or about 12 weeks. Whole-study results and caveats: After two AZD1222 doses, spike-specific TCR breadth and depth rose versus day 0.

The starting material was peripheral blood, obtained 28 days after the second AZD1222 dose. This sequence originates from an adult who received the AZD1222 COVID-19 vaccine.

In DNA, the CDR3 is TGTGCCAGCAGCCAAGATATCAGGGGCGGGGAAAAACTGTTTTTT. Its translation is CASSQDIRGGEKLFF. The rearrangement joins TRBV3-1 (or the pseudogene TRBV3-2) to TRBJ1-4, with a weak D call TRBD1 (6 bases). Trimming removed 0 bases from V and 8 bases from J, with 13 bases in between. The CDR3 sequence is 15 residues long. Germline V lookup: CDR1 LGHDT, CDR2 YNNKEL (reference sequence).